These 8 T cell receptor beta chains were all obtained from the same sample, sequenced in a study of cytomegalovirus exposure and HLA in healthy donors. PCR involved 60 Vbeta and 13 Jbeta primers. Profiled with immunoSEQ multiplex PCR; TCRdb holds only in-frame clones, not every one. The sample lists 150,000 or so clones; approximately 80% were seen once. Sequenced material: PBMCs. These TCRs come from a middle-aged woman in good health and CMV-seronegative.

This rearrangement joins TRBV6-6 to TRBJ2-7; the match to TRBD1 covers 9 bases. Germline CDR1 MNHNY, CDR2 SVGAGI (reference sequence). CDR3 length: 13 residues. Unmatched junction bases numbered 8, after V lost 8 bases and J lost 6 bases. CDR3 sequence (DNA): TGTGCCAGCCGGGACAGGGAGAAGTTCGAGCAGTACTTC. It yields the protein CASRDREKFEQYF.

This clone was recorded only once. This chain uses TRBV5-6 with TRBJ2-5; a possible D gene is TRBD2 (5 bases). This CDR3 region has 15 residues. Per the germline V gene, CDR1 is SGHDT and CDR2 is YYEEEE. V was cut by 3 bases and J by 7 bases, with 19 bases left in between. CDR3 region: CASSYLRRPSGTQYF. The CDR3 DNA reads TGTGCCAGCAGCTATTTGAGGAGGCCATCCGGGACCCAGTACTTC.

The rearrangement links TRBV28 to TRBJ1-2; a weak D match, TRBD1 (5 bases). Germline V CDR1 and CDR2: MDHEN, SYDVKM. The CDR3 extends over 13 amino acids. Trimming took 3 bases from V and 4 from J, leaving 9 bases between them. The CDR3 sequence: CASSLAGPYGYTF. In DNA form, the CDR3 reads TGTGCCAGCAGTTTGGCAGGGCCCTATGGCTACACCTTC.

This clone occurred a few times. This chain uses TRBV7-2 with TRBJ2-1; the D gene is possibly TRBD2 (6 bases). V was shortened by 1 base and J by 3 bases, with 13 bases between the two germline ends. Germline V gene lookup returns CDR1 SGHTA and CDR2 FQGNSA. This CDR3 spans 16 amino acids. The chain's CDR3 is CASSLVEGRVYNEQFF. CDR3 DNA: TGTGCCAGCAGCTTAGTGGAGGGACGGGTCTACAATGAGCAGTTCTTC.

J is TRBJ2-5 and V is TRBV5-1; tentative D call: TRBD1 (6 bases). V was cut by 6 bases and J by 7 bases, with 16 bases left in between. Germline V gene data show CDR1 as SGHRS and CDR2 as YFSETQ. This CDR3 spans 13 amino acids. The CDR3, as DNA: TGCGCCAGCAATACAGGGACGGTAGTGACCCAGTACTTC. Translating gives CASNTGTVVTQYF.

This rearrangement joins TRBV11-2 to TRBJ1-2; D is possibly TRBD1 (6 bases). This CDR3 comprises 13 residues. Trimming left V 5 bases short and J 4 bases short, with 11 bases between. CDR1 is SGHAT and CDR2 is FQNNGV in the germline V gene. The CDR3 loop is CASSPGQSYGYTF. CDR3 bases: TGTGCCAGCAGCCCCGGACAGAGCTATGGCTACACCTTC.

The rearrangement links TRBV7-9 to TRBJ2-7; D remains unclear. V gave up 1 base and J gave up 8 bases, with 12 bases separating them. The germline V gene has CDR1 SEHNR and CDR2 FQNEAQ (reference sequence). The CDR3 loop spans 13 amino acids. The CDR3 region is CASSLDPTLKQYF. CDR3 in DNA: TGTGCCAGCAGCTTAGACCCCACATTGAAGCAGTACTTC.

The chain uses TRBV5-1 and TRBJ2-3; 7 positions match TRBD2. Losses at the gene ends were 5 bases for V and 2 bases for J; bases not matched to a gene: 8. This CDR3 region has 15 residues. Germline CDR1 SGHRS, CDR2 YFSETQ. For the CDR3, the DNA is TGCGCCAGCAGTCGGGCCGGGGGGAACACAGATACGCAGTATTTT. Protein: CASSRAGGNTDTQYF.